This T cell receptor beta chain was observed in a study of chemoradiotherapy in HPV16-positive cancers. Study information: Two HPV16-positive patients' cells yielded candidate HPV-specific clones and common motifs.

The CDR3 runs to 19 residues. Germline V lookup: CDR1 MNHEY, CDR2 SMNVEV (reference sequence). The V end lost 3 bases, the J end lost 3 bases, and 26 bases lay between the germline ends. In its sample, this clone was seen a few times. Measured with immunoSEQ multiplex PCR; TCRdb has only the in-frame clones, and not every one. The sample shows roughly 8,000 clones, about three quarters of them seen only once. This receptor was identified in a human donor with HPV-associated anogenital cancer. Sampling was done from a patient who underwent chemoradiotherapy. The J gene is TRBJ1-2, the V gene TRBV27, with D possibly being TRBD1 (5 bases). Here the CDR3 reads CASSLHIKEPGGNYYGYTF. DNA of the CDR3: TGTGCCAGCAGTTTGCACATCAAAGAACCCGGGGGGAATTACTATGGCTACACCTTC.